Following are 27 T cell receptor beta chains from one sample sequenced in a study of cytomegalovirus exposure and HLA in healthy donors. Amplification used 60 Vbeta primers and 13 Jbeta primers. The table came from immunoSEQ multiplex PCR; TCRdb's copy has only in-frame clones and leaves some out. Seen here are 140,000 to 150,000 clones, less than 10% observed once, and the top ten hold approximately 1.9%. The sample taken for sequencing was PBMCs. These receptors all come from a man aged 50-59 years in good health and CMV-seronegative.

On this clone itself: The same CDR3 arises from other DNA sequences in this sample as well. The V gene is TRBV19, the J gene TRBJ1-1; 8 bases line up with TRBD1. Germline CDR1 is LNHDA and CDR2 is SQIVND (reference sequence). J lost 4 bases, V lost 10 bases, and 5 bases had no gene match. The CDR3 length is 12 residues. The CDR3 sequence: CATWTGTTEAFF. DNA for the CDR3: TGTGCCACCTGGACAGGGACCACTGAAGCTTTCTTT.

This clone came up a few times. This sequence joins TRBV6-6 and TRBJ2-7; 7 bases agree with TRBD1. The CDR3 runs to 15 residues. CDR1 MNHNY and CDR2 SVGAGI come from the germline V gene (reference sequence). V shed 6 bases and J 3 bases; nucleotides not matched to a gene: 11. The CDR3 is CASSRPRDSYYEQYF. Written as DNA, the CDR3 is TGTGCCAGCAGCCGACCGAGGGACAGCTACTACGAGCAGTACTTC.

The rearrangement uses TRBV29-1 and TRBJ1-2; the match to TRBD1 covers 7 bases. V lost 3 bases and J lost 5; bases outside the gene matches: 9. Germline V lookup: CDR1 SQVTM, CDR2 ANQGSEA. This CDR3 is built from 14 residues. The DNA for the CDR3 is TGCAGCGTTGATGTTACGGGACAGCTATATGGCTACACCTTC. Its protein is CSVDVTGQLYGYTF.

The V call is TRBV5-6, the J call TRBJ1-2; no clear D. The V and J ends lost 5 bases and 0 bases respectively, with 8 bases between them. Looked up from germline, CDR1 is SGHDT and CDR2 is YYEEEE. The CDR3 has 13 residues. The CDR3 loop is CASRTGTNYGYTF. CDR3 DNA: TGTGCCAGCAGGACCGGGACTAACTATGGCTACACCTTC.

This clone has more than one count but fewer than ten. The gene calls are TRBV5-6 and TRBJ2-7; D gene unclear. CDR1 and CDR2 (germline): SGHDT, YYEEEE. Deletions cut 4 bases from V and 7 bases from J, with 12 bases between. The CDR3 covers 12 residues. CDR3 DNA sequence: TGTGCCAGCAGCATACGGCCCAGGGAGCAGTACTTC. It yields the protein CASSIRPREQYF.

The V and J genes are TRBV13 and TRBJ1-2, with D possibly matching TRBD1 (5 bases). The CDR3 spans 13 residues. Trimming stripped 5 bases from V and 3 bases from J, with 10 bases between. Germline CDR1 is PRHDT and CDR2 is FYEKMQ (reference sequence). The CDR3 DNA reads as TGTGCCAGCAGCCAGGGCGGTTACTATGGCTACACCTTC. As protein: CASSQGGYYGYTF.

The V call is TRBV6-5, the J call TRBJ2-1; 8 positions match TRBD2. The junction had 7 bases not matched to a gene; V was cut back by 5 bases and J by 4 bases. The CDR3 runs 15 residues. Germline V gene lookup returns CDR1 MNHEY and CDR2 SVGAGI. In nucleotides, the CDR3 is TGTGCCAGCAGTAGCGGGAGAGGGGGGTACAATGAGCAGTTCTTC. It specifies CASSSGRGGYNEQFF.

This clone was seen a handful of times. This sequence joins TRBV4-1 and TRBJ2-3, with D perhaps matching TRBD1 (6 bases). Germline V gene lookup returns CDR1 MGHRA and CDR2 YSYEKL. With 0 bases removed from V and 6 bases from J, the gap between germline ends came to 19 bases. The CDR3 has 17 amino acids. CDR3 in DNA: TGCGCCAGCAGCCAAGAACCCCCAGGGGCCCCCAGGGATACGCAGTATTTT. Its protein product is CASSQEPPGAPRDTQYF.

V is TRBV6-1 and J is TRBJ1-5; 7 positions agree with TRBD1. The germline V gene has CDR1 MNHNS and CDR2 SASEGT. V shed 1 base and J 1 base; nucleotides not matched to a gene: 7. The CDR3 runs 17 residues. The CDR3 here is CASSEGKGAESNQPQHF. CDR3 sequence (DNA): TGTGCCAGCAGTGAAGGTAAGGGGGCTGAGAGCAATCAGCCCCAGCATTTT.

CDR3 region: CASSVGVQGAGDTQYF. CDR3 bases: TGTGCCAGCAGCGTGGGGGTACAGGGGGCAGGAGATACGCAGTATTTT. The chain joins TRBV5-4 to TRBJ2-3; 9 nucleotides agree with TRBD1. V lost 4 bases and J lost 5; bases outside the gene matches: 11. The germline V gene encodes CDR1 SGHNT and CDR2 YYREEE (reference sequence). The CDR3 totals 16 residues.

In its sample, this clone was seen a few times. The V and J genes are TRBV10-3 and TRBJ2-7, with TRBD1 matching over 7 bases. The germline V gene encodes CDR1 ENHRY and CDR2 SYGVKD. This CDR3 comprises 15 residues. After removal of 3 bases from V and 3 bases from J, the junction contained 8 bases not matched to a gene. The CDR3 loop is CAISDAGQDNYEQYF. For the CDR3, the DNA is TGTGCCATCAGTGATGCTGGACAGGACAACTACGAGCAGTACTTC.

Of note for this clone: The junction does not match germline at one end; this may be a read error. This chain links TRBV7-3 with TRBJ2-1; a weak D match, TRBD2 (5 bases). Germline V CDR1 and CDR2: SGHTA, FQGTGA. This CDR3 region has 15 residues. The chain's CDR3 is CASSLGLAYPNEQFF. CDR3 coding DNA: TGTGCCAGCAGCTTAGGTCTAGCCTACCCCAATGAACAGTTCTTC.

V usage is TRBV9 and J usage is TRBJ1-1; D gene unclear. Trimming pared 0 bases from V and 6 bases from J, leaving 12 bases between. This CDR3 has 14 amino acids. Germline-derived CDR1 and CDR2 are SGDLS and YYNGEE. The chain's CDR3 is CASSVDSIGSEAFF. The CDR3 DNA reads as TGTGCCAGCAGCGTAGACAGTATAGGATCTGAAGCTTTCTTT.

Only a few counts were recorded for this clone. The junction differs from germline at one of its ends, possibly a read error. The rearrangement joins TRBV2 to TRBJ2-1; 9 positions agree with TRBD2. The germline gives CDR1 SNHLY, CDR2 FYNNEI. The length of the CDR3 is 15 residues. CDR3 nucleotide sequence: TGTGCCAGCAGTGAAGCGCAGTGTCTAGCGGGATCCCACGTCTTC. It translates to CASSEAQCLAGSHVF.

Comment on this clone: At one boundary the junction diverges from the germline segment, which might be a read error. DNA for the CDR3: TGTACCAGCTCGCCGGGTCCGAACGAGCAGTACTTC. It codes for CTSSPGPNEQYF. This chain links TRBV25-1 with TRBJ2-7; D not certain. The CDR3 has 12 residues. CDR1 is MGHDK and CDR2 is SYGVNS in the germline V gene.

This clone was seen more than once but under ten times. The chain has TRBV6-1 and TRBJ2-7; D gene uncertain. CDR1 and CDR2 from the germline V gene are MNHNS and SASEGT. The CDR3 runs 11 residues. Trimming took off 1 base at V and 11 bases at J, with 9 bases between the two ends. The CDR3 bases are TGTGCCAGCAGTGAAGTGGGCAATAAGTACTTC. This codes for CASSEVGNKYF.

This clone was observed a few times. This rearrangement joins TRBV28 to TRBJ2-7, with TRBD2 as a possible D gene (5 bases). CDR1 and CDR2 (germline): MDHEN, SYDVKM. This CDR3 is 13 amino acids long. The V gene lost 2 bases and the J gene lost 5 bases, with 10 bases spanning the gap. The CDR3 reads CASSLEGGNEQYF. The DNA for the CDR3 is TGTGCCAGCAGTTTAGAGGGTGGTAACGAGCAGTACTTC.

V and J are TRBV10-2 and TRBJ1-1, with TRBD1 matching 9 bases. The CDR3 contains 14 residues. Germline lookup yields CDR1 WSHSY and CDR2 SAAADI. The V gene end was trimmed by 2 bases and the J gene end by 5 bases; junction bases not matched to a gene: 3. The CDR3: CASSEGQGWTEAFF. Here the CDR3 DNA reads TGCGCCAGCAGTGAGGGACAGGGGTGGACTGAAGCTTTCTTT.

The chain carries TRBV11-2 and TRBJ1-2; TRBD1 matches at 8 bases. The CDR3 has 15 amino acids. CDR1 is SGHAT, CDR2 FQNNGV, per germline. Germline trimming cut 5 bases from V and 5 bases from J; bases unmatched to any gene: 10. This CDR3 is CASSPLDRELYGYTF. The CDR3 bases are TGTGCCAGCAGCCCCCTGGACAGGGAGTTATATGGCTACACCTTC.

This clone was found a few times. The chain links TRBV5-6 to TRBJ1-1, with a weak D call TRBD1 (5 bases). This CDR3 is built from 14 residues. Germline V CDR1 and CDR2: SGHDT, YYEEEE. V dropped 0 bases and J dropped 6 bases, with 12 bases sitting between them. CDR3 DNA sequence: TGTGCCAGCAGCTTGGTTGCAGGGAAGGCTGAAGCTTTCTTT. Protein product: CASSLVAGKAEAFF.

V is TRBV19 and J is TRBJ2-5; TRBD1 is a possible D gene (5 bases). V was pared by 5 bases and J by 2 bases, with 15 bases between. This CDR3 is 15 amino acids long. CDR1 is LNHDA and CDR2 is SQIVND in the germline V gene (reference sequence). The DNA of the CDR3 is TGTGCCAGTAGTCTGAGACAGTCCGGGCAAGAGACCCAGTACTTC. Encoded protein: CASSLRQSGQETQYF.

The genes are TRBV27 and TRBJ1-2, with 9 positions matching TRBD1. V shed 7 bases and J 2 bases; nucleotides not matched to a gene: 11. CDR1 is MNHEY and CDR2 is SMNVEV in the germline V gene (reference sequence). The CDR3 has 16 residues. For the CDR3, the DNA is TGTGCCAGCAACTTAAAGGGGGACAGGGACAACTATGGCTACACCTTC. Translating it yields CASNLKGDRDNYGYTF.

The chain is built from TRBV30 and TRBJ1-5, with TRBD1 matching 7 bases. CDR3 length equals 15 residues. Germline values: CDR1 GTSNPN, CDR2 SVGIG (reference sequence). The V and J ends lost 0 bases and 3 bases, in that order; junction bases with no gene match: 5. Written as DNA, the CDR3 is TGTGCCTGGAGTGTAGGGACAGACCCCAATCAGCCCCAGCATTTT. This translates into CAWSVGTDPNQPQHF.

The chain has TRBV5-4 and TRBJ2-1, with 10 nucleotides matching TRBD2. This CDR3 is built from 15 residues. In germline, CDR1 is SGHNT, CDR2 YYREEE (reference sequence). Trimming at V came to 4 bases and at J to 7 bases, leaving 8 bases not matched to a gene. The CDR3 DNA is TGTGCCAGCAGCCCGGGACTAGCGAGAGAAAATGAGCAGTTCTTC. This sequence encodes CASSPGLARENEQFF.

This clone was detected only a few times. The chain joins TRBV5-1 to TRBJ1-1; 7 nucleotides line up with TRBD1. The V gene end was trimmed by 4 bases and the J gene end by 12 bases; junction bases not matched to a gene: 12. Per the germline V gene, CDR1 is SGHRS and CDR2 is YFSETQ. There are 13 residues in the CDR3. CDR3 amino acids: CASSLEPGQRTFF. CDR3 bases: TGCGCCAGCAGCCTGGAGCCGGGACAGAGAACTTTCTTT. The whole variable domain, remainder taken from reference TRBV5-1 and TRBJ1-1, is KAGVTQTPRYLIKTRGQQVTLSCSPISGHRSVSWYQQTPGQGLQFLFEYFSETQRNKGNFPGRFSGRQFSNSRSEMNVSTLELGDSALYLCASSLEPGQRTFFGQGTRLTVV.

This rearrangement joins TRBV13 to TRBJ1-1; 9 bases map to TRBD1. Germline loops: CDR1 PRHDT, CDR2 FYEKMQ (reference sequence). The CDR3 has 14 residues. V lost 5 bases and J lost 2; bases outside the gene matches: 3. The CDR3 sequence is CASSLGQGNTEAFF. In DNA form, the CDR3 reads TGTGCCAGCAGCCTGGGACAGGGAAACACTGAAGCTTTCTTT. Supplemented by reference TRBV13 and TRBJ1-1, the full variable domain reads AAGVIQSPRHLIKEKRETATLKCYPIPRHDTVYWYQQGPGQDPQFLISFYEKMQSDKGSIPDRFSAQQFSDYHSELNMSSLELGDSALYFCASSLGQGNTEAFFGQGTRLTVV.

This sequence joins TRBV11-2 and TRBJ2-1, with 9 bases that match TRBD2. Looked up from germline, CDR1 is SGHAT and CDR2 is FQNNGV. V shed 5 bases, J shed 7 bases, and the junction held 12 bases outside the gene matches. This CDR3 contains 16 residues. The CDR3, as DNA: TGTGCCAGCAGCACGGGTAATAGCGGGAGATGGAATGAGCAGTTCTTC. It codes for CASSTGNSGRWNEQFF.